Below are 28 T cell receptor beta chains sequenced from a single sample in a study of OX40 agonist ivuxolimab in advanced cancers. This table comes from immunoSEQ multiplex PCR, and its TCRdb copy is limited to in-frame clones, with some not included. The table records 130,000 or so clones, approximately 92% of them present only once. This specimen was CD4+ or CD8+ T cells sorted from blood, taken in a trial of the OX40 agonist ivuxolimab. The receptor set was obtained from an adult with an advanced solid tumor such as melanoma, head and neck, liver or kidney cancer.

This clone has a handful of counts. This chain connects TRBV5-1 to TRBJ1-2; D gene unclear. The V and J ends lost 0 bases and 3 bases respectively, with 6 bases between them. The CDR3 runs to 13 residues. Germline CDR1 and CDR2: SGHRS and YFSETQ. DNA for the CDR3: TGCGCCAGCAGCTTGGTAGTAGACTATGGCTACACCTTC. This translates into CASSLVVDYGYTF.

The chain uses TRBV21-1 and TRBJ1-3; TRBD1 is the table's D call and was not checked against the DNA. TRBV21-1 is shown as a pseudogene. The CDR3 totals 20 residues. The CDR3 DNA reads TGTGCCAGCAGTCCTGGACTACGGGACAGGGGAAGGGGCTCTGGAAACACCATATATTTT. This codes for CASSPGLRDRGRGSGNTIYF.

This chain joins TRBV11-2 and TRBJ2-5; 13 nucleotides line up with TRBD2. Germline CDR1 is SGHAT and CDR2 is FQNNGV. V gave up 5 bases and J gave up 2 bases; unmatched junction bases: 8. This CDR3 has 17 amino acids. CDR3 sequence reads: CASSQGLAGQRQETQYF. The CDR3 region has the DNA TGTGCCAGCAGCCAGGGACTAGCGGGACAGAGACAAGAGACCCAGTACTTC.

The sample holds one count of this clone. The V call is TRBV2, the J call TRBJ2-7; D may be TRBD1 (6 bases). Germline values: CDR1 SNHLY, CDR2 FYNNEI. V was shortened by 5 bases and J by 0 bases, with 11 bases between the two germline ends. CDR3 length: 14 residues. The CDR3 region has the DNA TGTGCCAGCAGTTTCAGGGACAACTCCTACGAGCAGTACTTC. The encoded protein is CASSFRDNSYEQYF.

This chain connects TRBV6-1 to TRBJ2-5, with 9 bases aligning to TRBD2. Germline CDR1 MNHNS, CDR2 SASEGT. V gave up 6 bases and J gave up 3 bases; unmatched junction bases: 8. The CDR3 consists of 15 residues. This chain's CDR3 is CASRERAGGKETQYF. The CDR3 DNA follows: TGTGCCAGCAGGGAACGCGCGGGAGGGAAAGAGACCCAGTACTTC.

The rearrangement links TRBV7-2 to TRBJ2-3, with TRBD2 identical over 9 bases. The trim removed 5 bases at V and 3 bases at J, leaving 3 bases unmatched. This CDR3 contains 14 residues. Germline V gene data show CDR1 as SGHTA and CDR2 as FQGNSA. CDR3 DNA sequence: TGTGCCAGCAGCGGAGCGGGAGGTACAGATACGCAGTATTTT. Amino acids: CASSGAGGTDTQYF.

The chain employs TRBV2 and TRBJ1-2; no reliable D call. V shed 3 bases and J shed 2 bases, with 7 bases lying between them. The CDR3 has 13 residues. From germline, CDR1 is SNHLY and CDR2 FYNNEI. The CDR3 nucleotides are TGTGCCAGCAGTGAGGGCAGGAACTATGGCTACACCTTC. It encodes CASSEGRNYGYTF.

Points on this clone: The junction departs from germline at one end; a sequencing error may be responsible. The chain joins TRBV19 to TRBJ2-6; D could derive from TRBD1 or TRBD2 (5 bases each). The CDR3 is 14 amino acids. Germline values: CDR1 LNHDA, CDR2 SQIVND (reference sequence). The chain's CDR3 is CASKEESGANVPTF. In nucleotides, the CDR3 is TGTGCCAGTAAGGAGGAATCTGGGGCCAACGTCCCGACTTTC.

This chain links TRBV4-1 with TRBJ2-3, with D perhaps matching TRBD1 (6 bases). Germline assignment: CDR1 MGHRA and CDR2 YSYEKL. The CDR3 runs 17 residues. The V end lost 3 bases, the J end lost 2 bases, and 18 bases lay between the germline ends. CDR3 amino acids: CASSHSRTVSNTDTQYF. CDR3 sequence (DNA): TGCGCCAGCAGCCACTCCCGGACAGTGAGCAACACAGATACGCAGTATTTT.

This clone turned up a few times. The J gene is TRBJ1-1, the V gene TRBV30, with 8 bases identical to TRBD1. This CDR3 spans 12 amino acids. In germline, CDR1 is GTSNPN, CDR2 SVGIG (reference sequence). V trimming: 6 bases; J trimming: 8 bases; junction bases outside the gene matches: 8. CDR3 sequence reads: CACSTGGGEAFF. CDR3 nucleotide sequence: TGTGCCTGCAGCACAGGGGGAGGAGAAGCTTTCTTT.

The genes are TRBV7-9 and TRBJ1-1, with TRBD1 as a possible D gene (5 bases). The CDR3 has 15 residues. Trimming shortened V by 4 bases and J by 0 bases, and 12 bases separated the two germline ends. From germline, CDR1 is SEHNR and CDR2 FQNEAQ (reference sequence). CDR3: CASSSMTDMNTEAFF. The CDR3 DNA sequence: TGTGCCAGCAGCTCAATGACAGACATGAACACTGAAGCTTTCTTT.

This clone occurred once. The chain has TRBV6-6 and TRBJ1-1; TRBD1 matches 7 bases. With 0 bases clipped from V and 6 bases from J, the junction kept 7 bases outside the gene matches. The CDR3 totals 15 residues. CDR1 is MNHNY, CDR2 SVGAGI, per germline (reference sequence). The CDR3 sequence: CASSYSISGGSEAFF. CDR3 DNA: TGTGCCAGCAGTTACTCGATATCAGGGGGATCTGAAGCTTTCTTT.

This chain joins TRBV7-8 and TRBJ2-3; 11 bases agree with TRBD2. The junction had 9 bases not matched to a gene; V was cut back by 8 bases and J by 2 bases. The germline gives CDR1 SGHVS, CDR2 FQNEAQ. The CDR3 extends over 16 amino acids. The CDR3 protein is CASGYGLAGSTDTQYF. The CDR3 bases are TGTGCCAGCGGCTATGGACTAGCGGGCTCCACAGATACGCAGTATTTT.

The chain has TRBV6-1 and TRBJ1-6; TRBD1 might be the D (6 bases). V shed 8 bases and J shed 6 bases, with 11 bases lying between them. Germline V gives CDR1 MNHNS, CDR2 SASEGT. CDR3 length: 13 residues. The CDR3 spells CASLRDTNSPLHF. CDR3 coding DNA: TGTGCCAGCCTCCGGGACACTAATTCACCCCTCCACTTT.

The rearrangement uses TRBV10-3 and TRBJ2-7; TRBD1 might be the D (6 bases). The ends were cut back, 6 bases at V and 4 bases at J, with 13 bases in the middle. The CDR3 spans 13 residues. Germline lookup yields CDR1 ENHRY and CDR2 SYGVKD. The CDR3 spells CAIRRDKIYEQYF. CDR3 bases: TGTGCCATCAGACGGGACAAGATTTACGAGCAGTACTTC.

This sequence joins TRBV11-2 and TRBJ1-5; D possibly corresponds to TRBD1 (5 bases). The V end lost 5 bases, the J end lost 6 bases, and 11 bases lay between the germline ends. This CDR3 region has 13 residues. Germline V CDR1 and CDR2: SGHAT, FQNNGV. The CDR3: CASSTGVTQPQHF. CDR3 in DNA: TGTGCCAGCAGCACGGGGGTTACTCAGCCCCAGCATTTT.

This clone was counted a single time. The J gene is TRBJ2-2, the V gene TRBV2, with 7 bases matching TRBD1. V lost 5 bases to trimming and J lost 4 bases; unmatched junction nucleotides: 7. This CDR3 contains 15 residues. Germline V gives CDR1 SNHLY, CDR2 FYNNEI. CDR3 DNA: TGTGCCAGCAGTTCCGACAGGGCGGTCACCGGGGAGCTGTTTTTT. This sequence encodes CASSSDRAVTGELFF.

The CDR3 bases are TGTGCCAGCAGCTTGCATGGGGGCACTGAAGCTTTCTTT. Its translation: CASSLHGGTEAFF. This sequence joins TRBV5-4 and TRBJ1-1, with TRBD1 as a possible D gene (5 bases). The germline gives CDR1 SGHNT, CDR2 YYREEE (reference sequence). The CDR3 contains 13 residues. V was clipped by 1 base and J by 4 bases, with 8 bases between them.

The rearrangement uses TRBV5-8 and TRBJ2-3, with 7 bases identical to TRBD2. The CDR3 contains 16 residues. Germline CDR1 SGHTS, CDR2 YDEGEE. The trim removed 0 bases at V and 3 bases at J, leaving 7 bases unmatched. CDR3 protein: CASSLDWGGSTDTQYF. In DNA, the CDR3 is TGTGCCAGCAGCTTGGACTGGGGAGGGAGTACAGATACGCAGTATTTT.

The chain has TRBV7-9 and TRBJ2-3; D unresolved. Trimming took 5 bases from V and 5 from J, leaving 8 bases between them. This CDR3 comprises 12 residues. The germline V gene encodes CDR1 SEHNR and CDR2 FQNEAQ (reference sequence). This CDR3 is CASSLLGDTQYF. The CDR3 DNA is TGTGCCAGCAGCCTTTTAGGAGATACGCAGTATTTT.

This sequence joins TRBV21-1 and TRBJ2-7; the table's D call TRBD1 went unverified against the DNA. TRBV21-1 is noted as a pseudogene. CDR3 length equals 16 residues. CDR3 bases: TGTGCCAGCAGCAAACGGGGTTGGGGGCGCAATTACGAGCAGTACTTC. Its protein product is CASSKRGWGRNYEQYF.

The J gene is TRBJ2-7, the V gene TRBV19; either TRBD1 or TRBD2 may supply D (6 bases each). The CDR3 contains 13 residues. Germline loops: CDR1 LNHDA, CDR2 SQIVND (reference sequence). V lost 6 bases to trimming and J lost 6 bases, with 15 bases between them. The CDR3 region has the DNA TGTGCCAGTAGGTCGGGGGCAATGGGCGAGCAGTACTTC. This gives the protein CASRSGAMGEQYF. The whole variable domain, filled in from reference TRBV19 and TRBJ2-7, reads DGGITQSPKYLFRKEGQNVTLSCEQNLNHDAMYWYRQDPGQGLRLIYYSQIVNDFQKGDIAEGYSVSREKKESFPLTVTSAQKNPTAFYLCASRSGAMGEQYFGPGTRLTVT.

This rearrangement joins TRBV6-5 to TRBJ2-2; D is unresolved. Trimming left V 0 bases short and J 5 bases short, with 4 bases between. The CDR3 is 13 amino acids. The germline V gene encodes CDR1 MNHEY and CDR2 SVGAGI. CDR3 coding DNA: TGTGCCAGCAGTTACTCAGGGACCGGGGAGCTGTTTTTT. Encoded protein: CASSYSGTGELFF.

V is TRBV19 and J is TRBJ2-7; 7 bases are a match to TRBD2. Losses at the gene ends were 5 bases for V and 4 bases for J; bases not matched to a gene: 14. The CDR3 extends over 16 amino acids. CDR1 and CDR2 (germline): LNHDA, SQIVND (reference sequence). CDR3 nucleotides: TGTGCCAGTAGTCCTTTTAGAGCGGGAAGATCGTACGAGCAGTACTTC. Translation gives CASSPFRAGRSYEQYF.

The chain carries TRBV6-6 and TRBJ2-3; D is unclear. The CDR3 totals 14 residues. Trimming removed 3 bases at V and 4 bases at J, with 11 bases between. Germline CDR1 MNHNY, CDR2 SVGAGI (reference sequence). CDR3 nucleotide sequence: TGTGCCAGCAGTTATCCGGCGGCTCCAGATACGCAGTATTTT. This sequence encodes CASSYPAAPDTQYF.

This chain uses TRBV6-1 with TRBJ2-2; TRBD2 might be the D (5 bases). The V gene lost 8 bases and the J gene lost 5 bases, with 15 bases spanning the gap. Germline V lookup: CDR1 MNHNS, CDR2 SASEGT. The CDR3 runs 14 residues. CDR3 bases: TGTGCCAGCTCCGAGAGGAGGCCAACCGGGGAGCTGTTTTTT. Protein sequence: CASSERRPTGELFF.

This chain links TRBV18 with TRBJ2-1; D remains ambiguous. The CDR3 runs to 19 residues. Trimming removed 2 bases at V and 13 bases at J, with 33 bases between. From germline, CDR1 is KGHSH and CDR2 LQKENI. The CDR3 loop is CASSPFSPTQGLGFNLQFF. DNA for the CDR3: TGTGCCAGCTCACCATTCTCCCCCACACAAGGTTTGGGGTTCAACTTACAGTTCTTC.

The V call is TRBV19, the J call TRBJ1-5, with TRBD1 matching over 8 bases. The germline V gene has CDR1 LNHDA and CDR2 SQIVND (reference sequence). The CDR3 has 14 residues. Trimming took 6 bases from V and 6 from J; bases not matched to a gene: 7. The CDR3 sequence is CASSTTGDGQPQHF. The CDR3 DNA sequence: TGTGCCAGTAGCACGACAGGGGATGGTCAGCCCCAGCATTTT.